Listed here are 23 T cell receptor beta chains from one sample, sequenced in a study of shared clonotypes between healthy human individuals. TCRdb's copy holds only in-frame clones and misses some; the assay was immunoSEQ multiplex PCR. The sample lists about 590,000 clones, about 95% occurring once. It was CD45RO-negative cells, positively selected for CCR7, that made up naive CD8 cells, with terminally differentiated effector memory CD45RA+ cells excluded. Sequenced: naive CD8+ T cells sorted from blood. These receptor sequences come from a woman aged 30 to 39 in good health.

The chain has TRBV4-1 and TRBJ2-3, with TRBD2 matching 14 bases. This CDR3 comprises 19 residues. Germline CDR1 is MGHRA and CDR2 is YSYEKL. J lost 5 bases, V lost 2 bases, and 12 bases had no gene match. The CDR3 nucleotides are TGCGCCAGCAGCCAACCGCGGACTAGCGGGAGGTATTCAGTAGATACGCAGTATTTT. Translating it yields CASSQPRTSGRYSVDTQYF.

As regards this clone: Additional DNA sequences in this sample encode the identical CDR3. This CDR3 reads CASSIAGDWNTEAFF. DNA of the CDR3: TGTGCCAGTAGTATAGCGGGGGATTGGAACACTGAAGCTTTCTTT. The V gene is TRBV19, the J gene TRBJ1-1, with D maybe TRBD1 (5 bases). This CDR3 region has 15 residues. With 1 base removed from V and 1 base from J, the gap between germline ends came to 10 bases. CDR1 and CDR2 from the germline V gene are LNHDA and SQIVND (reference sequence).

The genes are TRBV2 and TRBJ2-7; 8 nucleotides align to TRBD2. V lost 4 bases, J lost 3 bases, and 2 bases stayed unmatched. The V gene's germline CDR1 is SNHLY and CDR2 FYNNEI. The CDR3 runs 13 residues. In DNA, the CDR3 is TGTGCCAGCAGTGGTAGCGGGATCTACGAGCAGTACTTC. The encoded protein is CASSGSGIYEQYF.

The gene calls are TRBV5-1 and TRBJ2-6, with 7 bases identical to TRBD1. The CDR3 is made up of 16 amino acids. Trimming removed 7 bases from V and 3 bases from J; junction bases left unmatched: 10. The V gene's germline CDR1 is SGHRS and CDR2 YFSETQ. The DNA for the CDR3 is TGCGCCAGCCCCGGGGCAGGGGGTTTTGGGGCCAACGTCCTGACTTTC. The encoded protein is CASPGAGGFGANVLTF. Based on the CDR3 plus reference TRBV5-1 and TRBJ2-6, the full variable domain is KAGVTQTPRYLIKTRGQQVTLSCSPISGHRSVSWYQQTPGQGLQFLFEYFSETQRNKGNFPGRFSGRQFSNSRSEMNVSTLELGDSALYLCASPGAGGFGANVLTFGAGSRLTVL.

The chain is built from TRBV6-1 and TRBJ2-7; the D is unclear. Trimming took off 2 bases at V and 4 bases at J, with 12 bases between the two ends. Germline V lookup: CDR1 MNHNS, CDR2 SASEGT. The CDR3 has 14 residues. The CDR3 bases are TGTGCCAGCAGTGAAACTGGTTACGGGTACGAGCAGTACTTC. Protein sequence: CASSETGYGYEQYF.

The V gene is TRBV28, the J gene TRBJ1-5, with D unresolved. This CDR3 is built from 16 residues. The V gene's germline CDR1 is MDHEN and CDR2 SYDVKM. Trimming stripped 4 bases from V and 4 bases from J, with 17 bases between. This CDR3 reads CASSSPPRPGNQPQHF. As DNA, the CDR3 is TGTGCCAGCAGTTCCCCTCCTCGTCCGGGTAATCAGCCCCAGCATTTT.

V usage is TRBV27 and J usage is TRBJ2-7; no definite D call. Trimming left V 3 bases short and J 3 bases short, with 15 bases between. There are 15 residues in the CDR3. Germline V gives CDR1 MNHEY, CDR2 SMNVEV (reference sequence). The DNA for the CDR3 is TGTGCCAGCAGTTTTATGGGTCAGGTTATCTACGAGCAGTACTTC. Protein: CASSFMGQVIYEQYF.

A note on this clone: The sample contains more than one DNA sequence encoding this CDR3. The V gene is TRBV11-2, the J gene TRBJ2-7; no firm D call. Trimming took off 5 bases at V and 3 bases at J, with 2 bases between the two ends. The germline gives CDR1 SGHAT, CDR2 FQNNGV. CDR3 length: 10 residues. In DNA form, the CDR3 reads TGTGCCAGCAGCCTCTACGAGCAGTACTTC. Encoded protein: CASSLYEQYF.

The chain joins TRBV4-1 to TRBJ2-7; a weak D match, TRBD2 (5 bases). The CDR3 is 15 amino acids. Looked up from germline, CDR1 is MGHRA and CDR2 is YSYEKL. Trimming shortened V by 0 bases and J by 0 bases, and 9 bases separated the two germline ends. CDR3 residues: CASSQDSGSSYEQYF. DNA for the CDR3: TGCGCCAGCAGCCAAGATTCGGGGAGCTCCTACGAGCAGTACTTC.

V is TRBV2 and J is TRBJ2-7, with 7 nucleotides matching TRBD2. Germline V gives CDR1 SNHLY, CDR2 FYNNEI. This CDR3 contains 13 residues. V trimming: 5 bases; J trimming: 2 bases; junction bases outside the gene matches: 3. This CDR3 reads CASSYREAYEQYF. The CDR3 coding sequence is TGTGCCAGCAGTTACCGGGAGGCCTACGAGCAGTACTTC.

The DNA for the CDR3 is TGTGCCAGCAGCCAAGCGGTGAACACTGAAGCTTTCTTT. Protein product: CASSQAVNTEAFF. The chain has TRBV5-4 and TRBJ1-1; D is unresolved. Germline CDR1 reads SGHNT; CDR2 reads YYREEE (reference sequence). V lost 4 bases and J 0 bases, leaving 7 bases between the germline ends. This CDR3 is built from 13 residues.

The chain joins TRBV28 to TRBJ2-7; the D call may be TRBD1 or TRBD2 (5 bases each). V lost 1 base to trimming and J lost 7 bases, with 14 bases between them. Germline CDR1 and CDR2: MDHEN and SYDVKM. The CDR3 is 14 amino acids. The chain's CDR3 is CASSLLPGTFEQYF. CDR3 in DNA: TGTGCCAGCAGTTTATTGCCAGGGACCTTTGAGCAGTACTTC.

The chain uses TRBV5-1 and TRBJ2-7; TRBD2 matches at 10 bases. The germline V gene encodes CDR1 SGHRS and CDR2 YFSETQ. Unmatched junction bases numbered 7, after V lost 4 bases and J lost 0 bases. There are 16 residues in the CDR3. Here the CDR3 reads CASSPSWTSGSYEQYF. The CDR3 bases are TGCGCCAGCAGCCCATCGTGGACTAGCGGCTCCTACGAGCAGTACTTC.

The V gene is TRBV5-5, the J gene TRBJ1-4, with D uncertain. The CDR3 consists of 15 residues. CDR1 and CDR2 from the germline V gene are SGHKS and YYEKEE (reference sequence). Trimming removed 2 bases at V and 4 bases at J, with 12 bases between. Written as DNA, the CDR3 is TGTGCCAGCAGCTTCGGTAGGGCCAATAATGAAAAACTGTTTTTT. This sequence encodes CASSFGRANNEKLFF.

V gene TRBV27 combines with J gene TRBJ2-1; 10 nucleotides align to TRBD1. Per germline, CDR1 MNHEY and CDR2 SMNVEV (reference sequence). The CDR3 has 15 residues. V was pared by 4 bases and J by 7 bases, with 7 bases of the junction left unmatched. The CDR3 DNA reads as TGTGCCAGCAGTTCCGGGACAGGGGCCCGGAATGAGCAGTTCTTC. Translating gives CASSSGTGARNEQFF.

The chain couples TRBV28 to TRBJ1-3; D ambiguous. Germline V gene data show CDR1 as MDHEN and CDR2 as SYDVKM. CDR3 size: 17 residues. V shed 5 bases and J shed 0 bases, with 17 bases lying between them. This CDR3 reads CASSRRRVTLSGNTIYF. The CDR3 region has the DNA TGTGCCAGCAGTCGGAGACGGGTAACTCTCTCTGGAAACACCATATATTTT.

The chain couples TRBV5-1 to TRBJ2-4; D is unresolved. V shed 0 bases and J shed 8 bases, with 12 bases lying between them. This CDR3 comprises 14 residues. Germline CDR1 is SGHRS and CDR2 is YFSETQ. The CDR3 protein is CASSLEVSVDIQYF. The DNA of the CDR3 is TGCGCCAGCAGCTTGGAGGTGTCCGTAGACATTCAGTACTTC.

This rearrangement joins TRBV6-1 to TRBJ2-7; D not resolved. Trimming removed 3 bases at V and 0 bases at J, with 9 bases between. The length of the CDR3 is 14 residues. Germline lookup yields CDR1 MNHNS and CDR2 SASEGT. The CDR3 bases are TGTGCCAGCAGTGAGTTCGAAAGCTCCTACGAGCAGTACTTC. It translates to CASSEFESSYEQYF.

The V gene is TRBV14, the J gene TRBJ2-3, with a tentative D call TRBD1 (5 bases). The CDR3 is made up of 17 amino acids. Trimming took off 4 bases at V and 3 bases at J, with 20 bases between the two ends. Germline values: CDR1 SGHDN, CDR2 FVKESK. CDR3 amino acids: CASSLTPGKGRTDTQYF. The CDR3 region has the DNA TGTGCCAGCAGCCTTACACCAGGGAAGGGGCGGACAGATACGCAGTATTTT.

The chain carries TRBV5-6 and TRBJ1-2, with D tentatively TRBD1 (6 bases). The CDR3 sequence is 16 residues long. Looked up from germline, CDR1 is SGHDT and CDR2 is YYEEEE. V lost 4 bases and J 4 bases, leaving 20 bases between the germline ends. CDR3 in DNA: TGTGCCAGCAGCCCGGACCAGGGGTTCCCTCTCTATGGCTACACCTTC. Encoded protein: CASSPDQGFPLYGYTF.

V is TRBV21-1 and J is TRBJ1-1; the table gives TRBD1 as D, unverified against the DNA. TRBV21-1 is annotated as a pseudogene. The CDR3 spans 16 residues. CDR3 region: CASSKVTGWVNTEAFF. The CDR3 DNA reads TGTGCCAGCAGCAAAGTAACAGGCTGGGTGAACACTGAAGCTTTCTTT.

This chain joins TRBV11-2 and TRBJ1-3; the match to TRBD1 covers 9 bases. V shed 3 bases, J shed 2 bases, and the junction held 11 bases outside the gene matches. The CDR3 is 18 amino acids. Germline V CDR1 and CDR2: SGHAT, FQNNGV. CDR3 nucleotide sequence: TGTGCCAGCAGCTTTAGACCTCCGCGGGACAGGGCTGGAAACACCATATATTTT. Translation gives CASSFRPPRDRAGNTIYF.

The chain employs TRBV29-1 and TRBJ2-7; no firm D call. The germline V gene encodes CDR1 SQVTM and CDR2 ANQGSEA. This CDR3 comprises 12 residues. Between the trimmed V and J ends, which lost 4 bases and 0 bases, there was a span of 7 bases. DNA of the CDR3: TGCAGCGTTGTCTATAGCTCCTACGAGCAGTACTTC. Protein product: CSVVYSSYEQYF.